The rows below give T cell receptor beta chains drawn from one sample of a study of cytomegalovirus exposure and HLA in healthy donors. The assay was immunoSEQ multiplex PCR, and TCRdb's table has in-frame clones only and misses some. The sample holds roughly 140,000 clones; 65% to 85% are singletons and the top ten take around 3.2%. The material sequenced was PBMCs. These receptors were taken from a male donor in good health and CMV-seronegative. CDR3s include the opening cysteine and the closing phenylalanine or tryptophan. The D gene is left open where the match is weak. Clone size is not always given. Where it is, it says once, few, many or a class for expanded clones.

cdr3_aa,cdr3_nt,clone_size,v_call,j_call,d_call
CASGLVGLAGAQETQYF,TGTGCTAGTGGTTTGGTGGGGCTAGCGGGGGCGCAAGAGACCCAGTACTTC,.,TRBV12-5,TRBJ2-5,TRBD2
CASSLVSWQYF,TGTGCCAGCAGCTTAGTTTCCTGGCAGTATTTT,.,TRBV7-8,TRBJ2-3,.
CASSLAPGEIYEQYF,TGTGCCAGCAGCTTAGCCCCCGGAGAAATCTACGAGCAGTACTTC,.,TRBV7-6,TRBJ2-7,.
CASSLAQLWYTF,TGTGCCAGCAGCTTAGCACAGCTCTGGTATACCTTC,.,TRBV7-9,TRBJ1-2,.
CASSYSDTYEQYF,TGTGCCAGCAGTTACTCGGACACCTACGAGCAGTACTTC,.,TRBV6-5,TRBJ2-7,.
CASSFHGTASAFDGYTF,TGTGCCAGTAGTTTCCACGGAACGGCTAGCGCGTTTGATGGCTACACCTTC,.,TRBV19,TRBJ1-2,.
CSVWTADYGYTF,TGCAGCGTTTGGACAGCCGACTATGGCTACACCTTC,once,TRBV29-1,TRBJ1-2,.
CASSYSGHGNTIYF,TGTGCCAGCAGTTACTCGGGACACGGAAACACCATATATTTT,.,TRBV6-5,TRBJ1-3,.
CSVEELTGFSQYF,TGCAGCGTTGAAGAGTTGACGGGGTTTTCGCAGTATTTT,.,TRBV29-1,TRBJ2-3,.
CAISPQGETQYF,TGTGCCATCAGTCCACAGGGAGAGACCCAGTACTTC,.,TRBV10-3,TRBJ2-5,.
CASTTRGAGEQYF,TGTGCCAGCACCACCCGGGGGGCAGGCGAGCAGTACTTC,once,TRBV19,TRBJ2-7,.
CASRSTGFDGYTF,TGTGCCAGTAGGTCGACAGGGTTTGATGGCTACACCTTC,few,TRBV19,TRBJ1-2,TRBD1
CASSPKGTLSSYEQYF,TGTGCCAGTAGTCCAAAAGGGACACTTAGCTCCTACGAGCAGTACTTC,.,TRBV19,TRBJ2-7,.
CSTVTGVGEQYF,TGCAGCACTGTGACAGGGGTGGGCGAGCAGTACTTC,once,TRBV29-1,TRBJ2-7,TRBD1
CASSLAAQGANQPQHF,TGTGCCAGCAGCTTAGCGGCACAGGGGGCGAATCAGCCCCAGCATTTT,.,TRBV7-6,TRBJ1-5,TRBD1
CASSIRLTNTEAFF,TGTGCCAGCAGCATTAGACTCACGAACACTGAAGCTTTCTTT,.,TRBV7-2,TRBJ1-1,.
CASSPPGQPNEKLFF,TGTGCCAGTAGTCCCCCGGGACAGCCTAATGAAAAACTGTTTTTT,.,TRBV19,TRBJ1-4,TRBD1
CASSRAGEGAQYF,TGTGCCAGCAGCCGGGCGGGAGAAGGGGCCCAGTACTTC,.,TRBV5-5,TRBJ2-5,TRBD2
CAITDSGANVLTF,TGTGCCATTACAGATTCTGGGGCCAACGTCCTGACTTTC,.,TRBV10-3,TRBJ2-6,.
CASSHRTVSYGYTF,TGTGCCAGCAGCCACCGGACAGTGAGCTATGGCTACACCTTC,once,TRBV14,TRBJ1-2,.
CATSQRGPDTQYF,TGTGCCACCAGCCAGCGGGGGCCAGATACGCAGTATTTT,.,TRBV15,TRBJ2-3,TRBD2
CASSFAGTGLTEAFF,TGTGCCAGCAGTTTTGCCGGGACAGGGCTTACTGAAGCTTTCTTT,few,TRBV27,TRBJ1-1,TRBD1
CASGLGQRDNEQFF,TGTGCTAGTGGTTTGGGACAGCGGGATAATGAGCAGTTCTTC,.,TRBV12-5,TRBJ2-1,TRBD2
CASRYGNQPQHF,TGTGCCAGCAGATATGGCAATCAGCCCCAGCATTTT,.,TRBV27,TRBJ1-5,.
CASSLGGGTGGNNSPLHF,TGTGCCAGCAGCTTAGGAGGAGGGACAGGGGGTAATAATTCACCCCTCCACTTT,.,TRBV7-6,TRBJ1-6,TRBD1
CASGADEAFF,TGTGCCAGCGGTGCGGATGAAGCTTTCTTT,.,TRBV6-5,TRBJ1-1,.
CASSMTGSNSPLHF,TGTGCCAGCAGCATGACAGGGTCTAATTCACCCCTCCACTTT,.,TRBV9,TRBJ1-6,TRBD1
CASGRATF,TGTGCCAGCGGCAGGGCCACCTTC,.,TRBV28,TRBJ1-2,.
CASGKLAEPYEQYF,TGTGCCAGCGGAAAACTAGCGGAGCCCTACGAGCAGTACTTC,.,TRBV6-1,TRBJ2-7,TRBD2
CASSLLAGVTDTQYF,TGCGCCAGCAGCTTGTTAGCGGGAGTAACAGATACGCAGTATTTT,.,TRBV5-1,TRBJ2-3,TRBD2
CASSLEGAGRGSPLHF,TGTGCCAGCAGCTTGGAGGGGGCAGGGAGAGGATCACCCCTCCACTTT,.,TRBV5-5,TRBJ1-6,TRBD1
CASSGRDSRTYEQYF,TGTGCCAGCAGCGGCCGGGACAGCAGGACCTACGAGCAGTACTTC,.,TRBV9,TRBJ2-7,TRBD1
CASSRPSGRETGELFF,TGTGCCAGTAGTAGACCTAGCGGGAGGGAAACCGGGGAGCTGTTTTTT,.,TRBV19,TRBJ2-2,TRBD2
CASSVGRTGNRYGYTF,TGTGCCAGCAGCGTAGGACGGACAGGGAATCGCTATGGCTACACCTTC,.,TRBV9,TRBJ1-2,TRBD1
CASILPNTGELFF,TGTGCCAGTATCCTCCCGAACACCGGGGAGCTGTTTTTT,once,TRBV6-5,TRBJ2-2,.
CASSSYRGPYEQYF,TGTGCCAGCAGCTCCTACAGGGGACCCTACGAGCAGTACTTC,.,TRBV7-2,TRBJ2-7,TRBD1
CASSPRQGTEQYF,TGCGCCAGCAGCCCCCGACAGGGGACCGAGCAGTACTTC,.,TRBV4-1,TRBJ2-7,TRBD1
CASSPQGTANYGYTF,TGTGCCAGCAGTCCCCAGGGCACCGCTAACTATGGCTACACCTTC,.,TRBV27,TRBJ1-2,.
CASSEHRASGYTF,TGTGCCAGCAGTGAGCACAGGGCTAGTGGCTACACCTTC,few,TRBV25-1,TRBJ1-2,.
CASSPQGRSYTF,TGTGCCAGCAGTCCCCAGGGAAGGAGCTACACCTTC,.,TRBV27,TRBJ1-2,.
CASSSGKGQNTYEQYF,TGTGCCAGCAGTTCTGGAAAGGGACAGAACACCTACGAGCAGTACTTC,.,TRBV28,TRBJ2-7,TRBD1
CASSHEGSYEQYF,TGCGCCAGCAGCCACGAGGGTTCCTACGAGCAGTACTTC,.,TRBV5-1,TRBJ2-7,.
CASSLDRGNYGYTF,TGTGCCAGCAGCTTAGACAGGGGGAACTATGGCTACACCTTC,.,TRBV11-2,TRBJ1-2,TRBD1
CASSARDNSYNEQFF,TGTGCCAGCAGCGCCCGGGACAACTCCTACAATGAGCAGTTCTTC,few,TRBV9,TRBJ2-1,.
CASSLTLAPPYEQYF,TGTGCCAGCAGCCTAACCCTAGCGCCCCCCTACGAGCAGTACTTC,.,TRBV27,TRBJ2-7,.
CASSQDRAGGPYEQYF,TGTGCCAGCAGCCAAGATAGAGCGGGGGGGCCCTACGAGCAGTACTTC,.,TRBV4-2,TRBJ2-7,TRBD2